Listed here are 20 T cell receptor beta chains from one sample, sequenced in a study of blood T cell repertoires in COVID-19. Sequencing used immunoSEQ multiplex PCR; TCRdb keeps in-frame clones, though not all of them. The repertoire includes tens of thousands of clones, around 85% of them detected once, and 14% sits in the top ten. Source material: peripheral blood. All receptors come from a human donor in a cohort sampled during active COVID-19.

The chain recombines TRBV3-1 (or the pseudogene TRBV3-2) with TRBJ2-3, with 8 bases identical to TRBD2. Germline CDR1 reads LGHDT; CDR2 reads YNNKEL (reference sequence). With V trimmed by 7 bases and J by 3 bases, 9 bases remained unmatched. The CDR3 is made up of 15 amino acids. The CDR3 DNA reads as TGTGCCAGCACCCCAAGCGGGAGAACTACAGATACGCAGTATTTT. This sequence encodes CASTPSGRTTDTQYF.

This chain connects TRBV5-6 to TRBJ1-2; D may be TRBD1 (5 bases). CDR3 length: 14 residues. The germline gives CDR1 SGHDT, CDR2 YYEEEE. V was shortened by 3 bases and J by 2 bases, with 11 bases between the two germline ends. CDR3 protein: CASSSQTVNYGYTF. CDR3 DNA sequence: TGTGCCAGCAGCTCCCAGACAGTCAACTATGGCTACACCTTC.

The sample holds one count of this clone. The chain employs TRBV11-3 and TRBJ2-1, with 10 bases aligning to TRBD2. Germline loops: CDR1 SGHNT, CDR2 YENEEA. V was clipped by 3 bases and J by 8 bases; unmatched bases: 4. The CDR3 spans 14 residues. CDR3 sequence reads: CASSFSGGPYEQFF. The CDR3 DNA follows: TGTGCCAGCAGCTTTAGCGGGGGGCCTTATGAGCAGTTCTTC.

The J gene is TRBJ2-7, the V gene TRBV5-1, with 8 positions matching TRBD1. V lost 0 bases and J lost 3; bases outside the gene matches: 2. CDR1 is SGHRS and CDR2 is YFSETQ in the germline V gene. The CDR3 totals 14 residues. The CDR3 sequence is CASSLDGQGYEQYF. CDR3 DNA sequence: TGCGCCAGCAGCTTGGACGGACAGGGCTACGAGCAGTACTTC.

V and J are TRBV15 and TRBJ2-1, with TRBD2 identical over 15 bases. Germline V gives CDR1 LNHNV, CDR2 YYDKDF (reference sequence). CDR3 length: 16 amino acids. Germline trimming cut 6 bases from V and 8 bases from J; bases unmatched to any gene: 8. This CDR3 reads CATRRGLAGGLYEQFF. CDR3 coding DNA: TGTGCCACCAGACGTGGACTAGCGGGAGGGTTGTATGAGCAGTTCTTC.

V and J are TRBV24-1 and TRBJ2-2; 7 nucleotides line up with TRBD2. The length of the CDR3 is 12 residues. Per the germline V gene, CDR1 is KGHDR and CDR2 is SFDVKD. V shed 6 bases and J 6 bases; nucleotides not matched to a gene: 0. As DNA, the CDR3 is TGTGCCACCAGTCGGGGGGCCGGGGAGCTGTTTTTT. It codes for CATSRGAGELFF.

This clone was recorded once. V and J are TRBV6-5 and TRBJ2-1, with D perhaps matching TRBD1 (6 bases). Trimming left V 6 bases short and J 3 bases short, with 15 bases between. Germline CDR1 MNHEY, CDR2 SVGAGI. This CDR3 has 15 residues. The CDR3 loop reads CASSRATDSYNEQFF. The CDR3 coding sequence is TGTGCCAGCAGCCGAGCGACGGACAGCTACAATGAGCAGTTCTTC.

The rearrangement joins TRBV27 to TRBJ2-1; tentatively, D is TRBD2 (6 bases). The CDR3 spans 15 residues. V was cut by 5 bases and J by 4 bases, with 15 bases left in between. Germline V gene data show CDR1 as MNHEY and CDR2 as SMNVEV (reference sequence). CDR3 sequence: CASSQSGSVYNEQFF. The CDR3 DNA follows: TGTGCCAGCAGTCAAAGCGGGTCGGTGTACAATGAGCAGTTCTTC.

The chain recombines TRBV29-1 with TRBJ1-2; 8 bases map to TRBD1. The V segment lost 3 bases and the J segment 5 bases; nucleotides outside the gene matches: 8. The CDR3 has 14 residues. CDR1 is SQVTM and CDR2 is ANQGSEA in the germline V gene. CDR3 region: CSVDPMTGAYGYTF. The DNA of the CDR3 is TGCAGCGTTGATCCCATGACAGGGGCATATGGCTACACCTTC. Variable domain in full (rest from reference TRBV29-1 and TRBJ1-2): SAVISQKPSRDICQRGTSLTIQCQVDSQVTMMFWYRQQPGQSLTLIATANQGSEATYESGFVIDKFPISRPNLTFSTLTVSNMSPEDSSIYLCSVDPMTGAYGYTFGSGTRLTVV.

The chain is built from TRBV7-9 and TRBJ2-7; the match to TRBD2 covers 7 bases. The CDR3 spans 16 residues. CDR1 and CDR2 (germline): SEHNR, FQNEAQ (reference sequence). Unmatched junction bases numbered 10, after V lost 4 bases and J lost 1 base. CDR3 DNA sequence: TGTGCCAGCAGCTCACCGGGGGGACTGCCTTCCTACGAGCAGTACTTC. It codes for CASSSPGGLPSYEQYF. Full variable domain (outside the CDR3, taken from reference TRBV7-9 and TRBJ2-7): DTGVSQNPRHKITKRGQNVTFRCDPISEHNRLYWYRQTLGQGPEFLTYFQNEAQLEKSRLLSDRFSAERPKGSFSTLEIQRTEQGDSAMYLCASSSPGGLPSYEQYFGPGTRLTVT.

This clone appeared a few times. The chain is built from TRBV6-2 or TRBV6-3 and TRBJ1-5; weak D call: TRBD1 (6 bases). This CDR3 comprises 18 residues. Germline CDR1 and CDR2: MNHEY and SVGEGT. The V end lost 2 bases, the J end lost 3 bases, and 20 bases lay between the germline ends. The CDR3 region is CASSYRHHSRGANQPQHF. The CDR3 DNA sequence: TGTGCCAGCAGTTACAGGCACCACAGCAGGGGCGCCAATCAGCCCCAGCATTTT.

J is TRBJ1-5 and V is TRBV28; D gene unclear. The CDR3 contains 14 residues. Germline CDR1 and CDR2: MDHEN and SYDVKM. The V gene lost 5 bases and the J gene lost 3 bases, with 11 bases spanning the gap. The CDR3 is CASSPRGLNQPQHF. In DNA form, the CDR3 reads TGTGCCAGCAGTCCGCGGGGTCTCAATCAGCCCCAGCATTTT. Complete variable domain (other parts from reference TRBV28 and TRBJ1-5): DVKVTQSSRYLVKRTGEKVFLECVQDMDHENMFWYRQDPGLGLRLIYFSYDVKMKEKGDIPEGYSVSREKKERFSLILESASTNQTSMYLCASSPRGLNQPQHFGDGTRLSIL.

The V call is TRBV18, the J call TRBJ2-7, with D possibly being TRBD2 (6 bases). The V and J ends lost 8 bases and 0 bases respectively, with 14 bases between them. The length of the CDR3 is 14 residues. The germline gives CDR1 KGHSH, CDR2 LQKENI. In nucleotides, the CDR3 is TGTGCCAGCCTGCGGGACGGCCTCTCCTACGAGCAGTACTTC. Its protein is CASLRDGLSYEQYF.

This clone is categorized as medium-sized (0.01 to 0.1%). CDR3 sequence (DNA): TGTGCCAGCAGGCTCGGGACAGAATCCTACGAGCAGTACTTC. Translated: CASRLGTESYEQYF. The chain has TRBV2 and TRBJ2-7; TRBD1 matches 7 bases. CDR1 and CDR2 from the germline V gene are SNHLY and FYNNEI. CDR3 length: 14 residues. Losses at the gene ends were 6 bases for V and 1 base for J; bases not matched to a gene: 6.

The DNA for the CDR3 is TGTGCCAGCAGTTACCTGCCAGACTCTGGAAACACCATATATTTT. It codes for CASSYLPDSGNTIYF. The V and J genes are TRBV6-5 and TRBJ1-3; D not certain. From germline, CDR1 is MNHEY and CDR2 SVGAGI. The CDR3 is 15 residues long. V dropped 2 bases and J dropped 0 bases, with 8 bases sitting between them.

The chain couples TRBV11-2 to TRBJ2-7, with TRBD2 matching 11 bases. The CDR3 is 15 amino acids. Unmatched junction bases numbered 5, after V lost 5 bases and J lost 2 bases. CDR1 SGHAT and CDR2 FQNNGV come from the germline V gene. The CDR3 protein is CASSIRLAGPYEQYF. The CDR3 region has the DNA TGTGCCAGCAGCATAAGACTAGCGGGACCCTACGAGCAGTACTTC. The full variable domain, its missing parts supplied by reference TRBV11-2 and TRBJ2-7, is EAGVAQSPRYKIIEKRQSVAFWCNPISGHATLYWYQQILGQGPKLLIQFQNNGVVDDSQLPKDRFSAERLKGVDSTLKIQPAKLEDSAVYLCASSIRLAGPYEQYFGPGTRLTVT.

This sequence joins TRBV19 and TRBJ1-5; D is undetermined. The germline V and J ends were trimmed by 1 base and 6 bases, with 10 bases remaining between them. The length of the CDR3 is 14 residues. The V gene's germline CDR1 is LNHDA and CDR2 SQIVND (reference sequence). The CDR3 loop reads CASSIGWAGQPQHF. The CDR3 DNA is TGTGCCAGTAGTATAGGATGGGCAGGTCAGCCCCAGCATTTT. Full variable domain (remainder filled in from reference TRBV19 and TRBJ1-5): DGGITQSPKYLFRKEGQNVTLSCEQNLNHDAMYWYRQDPGQGLRLIYYSQIVNDFQKGDIAEGYSVSREKKESFPLTVTSAQKNPTAFYLCASSIGWAGQPQHFGDGTRLSIL.

The rearrangement uses TRBV6-5 and TRBJ2-7, with D perhaps matching TRBD2 (6 bases). The CDR3 covers 14 residues. Deletions cut 7 bases from V and 3 bases from J, with 16 bases between. Germline assignment: CDR1 MNHEY and CDR2 SVGAGI. The CDR3 loop reads CASTRGGTGYEQYF. The CDR3 nucleotides are TGTGCCAGCACACGAGGAGGGACTGGCTACGAGCAGTACTTC.

Comment on this clone: Compared with germline, one end of the junction differs, possibly owing to a read error. This chain uses TRBV15 with TRBJ1-4; the D gene is possibly TRBD1 (6 bases). Germline CDR1 is LNHNV and CDR2 is YYDKDF (reference sequence). The CDR3 extends over 17 amino acids. The CDR3 coding sequence is TGTGCCACCAGCAGATTCCCCAGGGGTAGGAGTGGTGAACAACTGTTTTTT. Translated, it gives CATSRFPRGRSGEQLFF. Complete variable domain (other parts from reference TRBV15 and TRBJ1-4): DAMVIQNPRYQVTQFGKPVTLSCSQTLNHNVMYWYQQKSSQAPKLLFHYYDKDFNNEADTPDNFQSRRPNTSFCFLDIRSPGLGDTAMYLCATSRFPRGRSGEQLFFGSGTQLSVL.

The genes are TRBV30 and TRBJ1-1; D gene ambiguous. Germline CDR1 is GTSNPN and CDR2 is SVGIG (reference sequence). The CDR3 length is 13 residues. Deletions cut 2 bases from V and 2 bases from J, with 9 bases between. The CDR3 spells CAWSLHRNTEAFF. The CDR3 bases are TGTGCCTGGAGTCTACACAGAAACACTGAAGCTTTCTTT.